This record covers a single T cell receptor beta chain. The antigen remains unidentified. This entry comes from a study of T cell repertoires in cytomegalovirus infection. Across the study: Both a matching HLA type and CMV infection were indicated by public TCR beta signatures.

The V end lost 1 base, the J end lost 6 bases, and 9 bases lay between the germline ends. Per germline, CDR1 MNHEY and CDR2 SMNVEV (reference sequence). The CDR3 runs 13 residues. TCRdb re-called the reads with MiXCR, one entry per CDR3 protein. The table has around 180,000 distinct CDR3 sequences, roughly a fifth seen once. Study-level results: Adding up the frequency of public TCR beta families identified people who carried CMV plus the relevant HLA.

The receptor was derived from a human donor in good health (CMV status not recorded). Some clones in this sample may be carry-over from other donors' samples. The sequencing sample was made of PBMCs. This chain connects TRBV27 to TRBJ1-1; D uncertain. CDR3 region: CASSLFAGSEAFF. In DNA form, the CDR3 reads TGTGCCAGCAGTTTATTCGCTGGTTCTGAAGCTTTCTTT.